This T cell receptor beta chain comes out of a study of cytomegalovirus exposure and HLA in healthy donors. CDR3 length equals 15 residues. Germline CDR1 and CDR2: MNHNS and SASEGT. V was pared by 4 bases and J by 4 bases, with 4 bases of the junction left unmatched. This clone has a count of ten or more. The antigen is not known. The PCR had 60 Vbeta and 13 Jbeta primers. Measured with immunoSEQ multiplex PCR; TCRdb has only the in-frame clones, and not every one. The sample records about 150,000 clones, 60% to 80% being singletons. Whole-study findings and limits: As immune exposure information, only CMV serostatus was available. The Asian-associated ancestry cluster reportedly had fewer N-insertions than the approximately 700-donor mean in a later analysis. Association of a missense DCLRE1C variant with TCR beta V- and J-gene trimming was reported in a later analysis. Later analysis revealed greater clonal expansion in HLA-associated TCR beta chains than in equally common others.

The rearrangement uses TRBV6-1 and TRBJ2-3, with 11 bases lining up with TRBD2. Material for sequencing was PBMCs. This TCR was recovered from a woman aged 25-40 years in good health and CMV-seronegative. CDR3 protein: CASSVSGGGADTQYF. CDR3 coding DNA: TGTGCCAGCAGTGTTAGCGGGGGGGGAGCAGATACGCAGTATTTT.